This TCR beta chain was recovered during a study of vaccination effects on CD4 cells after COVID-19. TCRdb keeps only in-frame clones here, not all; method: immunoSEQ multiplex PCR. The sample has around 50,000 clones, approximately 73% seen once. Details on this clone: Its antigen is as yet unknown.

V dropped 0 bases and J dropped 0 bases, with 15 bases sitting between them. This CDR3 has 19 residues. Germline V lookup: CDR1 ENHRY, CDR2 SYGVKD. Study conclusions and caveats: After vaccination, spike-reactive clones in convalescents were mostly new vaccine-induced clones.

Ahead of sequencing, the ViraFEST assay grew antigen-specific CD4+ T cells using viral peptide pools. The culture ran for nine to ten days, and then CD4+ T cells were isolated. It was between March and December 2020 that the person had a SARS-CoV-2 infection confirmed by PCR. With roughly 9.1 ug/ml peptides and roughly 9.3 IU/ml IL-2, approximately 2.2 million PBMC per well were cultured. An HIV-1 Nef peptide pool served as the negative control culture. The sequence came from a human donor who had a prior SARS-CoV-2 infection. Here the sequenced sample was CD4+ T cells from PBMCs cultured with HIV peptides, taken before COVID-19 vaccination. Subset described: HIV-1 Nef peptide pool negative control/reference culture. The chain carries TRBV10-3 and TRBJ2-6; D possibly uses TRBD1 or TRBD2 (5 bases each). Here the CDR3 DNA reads TGTGCCATCAGTGAGTCCGAGGGACGTTTGAGCTCTGGGGCCAACGTCCTGACTTTC. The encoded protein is CAISESEGRLSSGANVLTF.